One and the same sample provided the 4 T cell receptor beta chains below, sequenced in a study of cytomegalovirus exposure and HLA in healthy donors. The study ran its PCR with 60 Vbeta and 13 Jbeta primers. Only in-frame clones appear in the TCRdb table, and some are missing; sequencing was by immunoSEQ multiplex PCR. The sample records under 250,000 clones, 76% being singletons. Sequenced input: PBMCs. The receptor set was obtained from a man aged 18 to 29 in good health and CMV-seronegative.

V usage is TRBV29-1 and J usage is TRBJ2-2; 9 positions agree with TRBD1. Germline CDR1 reads SQVTM; CDR2 reads ANQGSEA. This CDR3 spans 14 amino acids. Trimming took 6 bases from V and 1 from J; bases not matched to a gene: 3. The CDR3 bases are TGCAGCGTCCGACAGGGGGAGAACACCGGGGAGCTGTTTTTT. It yields the protein CSVRQGENTGELFF.

The V gene is TRBV5-6, the J gene TRBJ2-6; 10 bases align to TRBD1. From germline, CDR1 is SGHDT and CDR2 YYEEEE. The CDR3 is made up of 18 amino acids. Trimming took 4 bases from V and 4 from J; bases not matched to a gene: 11. The CDR3 region is CASSLPPGQGTGANVLTF. DNA of the CDR3: TGTGCCAGCAGCCTTCCACCGGGACAGGGGACCGGGGCCAACGTCCTGACTTTC. Full variable domain (outside the CDR3, taken from reference TRBV5-6 and TRBJ2-6): DAGVTQSPTHLIKTRGQQVTLRCSPKSGHDTVSWYQQALGQGPQFIFQYYEEEERQRGNFPDRFSGHQFPNYSSELNVNALLLGDSALYLCASSLPPGQGTGANVLTFGAGSRLTVL.

The chain joins TRBV19 to TRBJ2-7; 10 bases are a match to TRBD2. This CDR3 is 16 amino acids long. Trimming removed 5 bases from V and 2 bases from J; junction bases left unmatched: 9. Germline assignment: CDR1 LNHDA and CDR2 SQIVND (reference sequence). DNA for the CDR3: TGTGCCAGTAGTGCAACAGGGACTAGCGCAACCTACGAGCAGTACTTC. Its translation: CASSATGTSATYEQYF.

The chain recombines TRBV5-4 with TRBJ2-5; D is unresolved. Germline CDR1 SGHNT, CDR2 YYREEE (reference sequence). V lost 2 bases, J lost 5 bases, and 13 bases lay in between. The CDR3 runs to 14 residues. This chain's CDR3 is CASSFSGPGETQYF. In DNA form, the CDR3 reads TGTGCCAGCAGCTTTTCTGGGCCTGGGGAGACCCAGTACTTC.